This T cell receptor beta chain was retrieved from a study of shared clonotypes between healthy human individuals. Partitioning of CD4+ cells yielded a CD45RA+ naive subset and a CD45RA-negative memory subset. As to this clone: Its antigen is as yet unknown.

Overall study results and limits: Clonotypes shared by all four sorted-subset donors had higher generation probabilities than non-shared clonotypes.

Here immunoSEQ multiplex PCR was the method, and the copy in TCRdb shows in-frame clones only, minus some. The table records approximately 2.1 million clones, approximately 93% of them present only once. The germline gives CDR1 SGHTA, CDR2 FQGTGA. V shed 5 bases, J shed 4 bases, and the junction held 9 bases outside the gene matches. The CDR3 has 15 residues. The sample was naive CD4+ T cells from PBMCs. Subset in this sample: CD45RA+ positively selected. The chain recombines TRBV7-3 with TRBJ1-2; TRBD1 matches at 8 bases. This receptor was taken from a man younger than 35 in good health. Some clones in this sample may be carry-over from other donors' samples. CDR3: CASSLTGGVGYGYTF. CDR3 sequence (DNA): TGTGCCAGCAGCCTTACAGGGGGTGTGGGCTATGGCTACACCTTC. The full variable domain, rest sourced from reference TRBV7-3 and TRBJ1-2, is GAGVSQTPSNKVTEKGKYVELRCDPISGHTALYWYRQSLGQGPEFLIYFQGTGAADDSGLPNDRFFAVRPEGSVSTLKIQRTERGDSAVYLCASSLTGGVGYGYTFGSGTRLTVV.